This T cell receptor (beta chain) emerged from a study of blood T cell repertoires in COVID-19 (dated by TCRdb to about 2020). Context from the whole study: Samples from collaborators originated in the United States, Italy and Spain and spanned both the acute and convalescent phases of COVID-19. The dataset comprised deeply sampled blood TCRbeta repertoires from subjects exposed to, actively infected with, or recovered from COVID-19. The material from the prospective study consisted of cDNA or gDNA derived from T cells, B-cell-depleted T cells, or PBMCs. The repertoires were released in a freely available public database meant as a resource for research on the immune response to SARS-CoV-2. Where available, HLA class I and class II types were obtained from metadata supplied by the sample provider rather than from assay-based typing. Samples were obtained from the ongoing ImmuneRACE study (first 160 participants) and from about 1,300 subjects provided by 6 global collaborators. Sample metadata almost always included a de-identified subject ID, COVID-19 status, age in years and sex.

Relative to germline, V is 3 bases shorter and J is 5 bases shorter, with 14 bases between their ends. From the cysteine up to the phenylalanine, the CDR3 has a length of 14 residues. The only DNA kept is the CDR3, 42 bases in frame from the first base. CDR1 is given as SNHLY and CDR2 as FYNNEI, both from the germline V gene. General conclusions and limits of the study: Clinical and demographic metadata were provided uncurated, with the amount varying by source and participant.

The immunoSEQ Assay, a bias-controlled multiplex PCR, was used to amplify TCRbeta CDR3 regions from genomic DNA. Per the authors' processing: The number of nucleated cells in each sample was estimated by amplification of reference gene primers within the assay. Sequence reads were collapsed and filtered to measure the absolute abundance of every unique TCRbeta CDR3 rearrangement. Productive Simpson clonality was computed per sample as the square root of Simpson's diversity index over productive rearrangements. Held by TCRdb, this immuneACCESS table contains in-frame sequences only and omits some clones. Under half of the omission traces to an unresolved V gene where checked; the cause of the rest is unknown. That table furnishes V, J and clone size, whereas the DNA furnished D and trimming. Counted in this sample were around 110,000 clones; roughly 80% of them appeared once. The biggest ten clones account for around 14% of the sample.

This clone showed up many times. Which antigen it targets is not known. Base qualities were left out, and no much larger clone turns up one base away. Collaborating institutions collected whole blood in K2EDTA tubes following their own protocols. For TCRbeta analysis, collaborators shipped samples in one of three forms: frozen whole blood, isolated PBMCs, or DNA extracted from either of those sample types. The sample comprised peripheral blood. This receptor chain uses TRBV2 and TRBJ2-7; no confident D gene assignment can be made. This TCR was sampled from a woman in her sixties with acute or convalescent COVID-19. The DNA sequence follows: TGTGCCAGCAGTGATCGTGGGCCTCAGGACGAGCAGTACTTC. This encodes CASSDRGPQDEQYF.